This TCR beta chain was profiled in a study of cytomegalovirus exposure and HLA in healthy donors. The study, taken as a whole, reports: Roughly 170 TCR beta chains were listed as cytomegalovirus-associated. Diagnosis of cytomegalovirus status made by the classifier reportedly showed high specificity and sensitivity. Available immune exposure information was restricted to CMV serostatus only.

The primer mix had 60 Vbeta and 13 Jbeta primers. This table comes from immunoSEQ multiplex PCR, and its TCRdb copy is limited to in-frame clones, with some not included. The sample consists of about 190,000 clones, over 70% of them appearing once. The CDR3 runs 17 residues. Looked up from germline, CDR1 is KGHSH and CDR2 is LQKENI. Unmatched junction bases numbered 13, after V lost 3 bases and J lost 5 bases. With regard to this clone: What it binds is not known.

The chain has TRBV18 and TRBJ1-2; TRBD1 aligns across 9 bases. The clonotype was recovered from a woman aged 18-29 years in good health and CMV-seronegative. Sequencing input: PBMCs. The CDR3 DNA sequence: TGTGCCAGCTCACCCCCGATACAGGGGGCAATTGGGTATGGCTACACCTTC. It specifies CASSPPIQGAIGYGYTF.